The clone carrying this TCR beta chain was observed a handful of times. This specimen belongs to a study of OX40 agonist ivuxolimab in advanced cancers. Measured with immunoSEQ multiplex PCR; TCRdb has only the in-frame clones, and not every one. This table has fewer than 70,000 clones, 65% to 90% appearing once. This CDR3 spans 13 amino acids. Looked up from germline, CDR1 is MNHEY and CDR2 is SVGAGI. Trimming cost V 7 bases and J 4 bases, with 13 bases left between them. The V and J genes are TRBV6-5 and TRBJ1-2; D perhaps matches TRBD1 (5 bases). This sequence originates from an adult with an advanced solid tumor such as melanoma, head and neck, liver or kidney cancer. Sample: CD4+ or CD8+ T cells sorted from blood, taken in a trial of the OX40 agonist ivuxolimab. Here the CDR3 reads CASIDSGGYGYTF. The CDR3 DNA follows: TGTGCCAGCATTGACAGCGGGGGCTATGGCTACACCTTC.